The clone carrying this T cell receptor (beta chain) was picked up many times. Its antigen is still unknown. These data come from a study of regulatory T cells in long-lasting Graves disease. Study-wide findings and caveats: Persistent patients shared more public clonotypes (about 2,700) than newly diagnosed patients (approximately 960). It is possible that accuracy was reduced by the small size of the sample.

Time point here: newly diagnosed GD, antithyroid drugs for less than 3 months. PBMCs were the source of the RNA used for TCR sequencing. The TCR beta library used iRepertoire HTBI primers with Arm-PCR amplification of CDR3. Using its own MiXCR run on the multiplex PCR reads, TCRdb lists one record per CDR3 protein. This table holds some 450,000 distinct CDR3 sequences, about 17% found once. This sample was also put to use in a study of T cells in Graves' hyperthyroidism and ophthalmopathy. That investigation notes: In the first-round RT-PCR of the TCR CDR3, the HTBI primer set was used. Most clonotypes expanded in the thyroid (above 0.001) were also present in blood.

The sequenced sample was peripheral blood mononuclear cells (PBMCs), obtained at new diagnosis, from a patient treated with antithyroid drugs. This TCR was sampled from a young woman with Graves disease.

DNA of the CDR3: TGTGCCAGCAGCTTGGGGGGATTCGCTGAAGCTTTCTTT. This sequence encodes CASSLGGFAEAFF. This chain uses TRBV5-8 with TRBJ1-1; D unclear. Trimming shortened V by 0 bases and J by 6 bases, and 9 bases separated the two germline ends. This CDR3 contains 13 residues. Germline-derived CDR1 and CDR2 are SGHTS and YDEGEE.